Below are 14 T cell receptor beta chains sequenced from a single sample in a study of beta chain features in type 1 diabetes. As every portion of the isolated RNA was reverse transcribed, the sequencing read expressed TCRB transcripts. This table comes from immunoSEQ multiplex PCR, and its TCRdb copy is limited to in-frame clones, with some not included. The repertoire holds about 340,000 clones, with roughly 14% as singletons. These receptors have no identified antigens. Study observations and caveats: A moderate, significant TCRB CDR3 shortening appeared in type 1 diabetes across four CD4+ subsets.

Sequencing used naive CD4+ T cells from blood. These receptors were taken from a woman younger than 30 with type 1 diabetes.

This clone was detected only a few times. V is TRBV27 and J is TRBJ2-1; D may be TRBD1 (6 bases). Trimming took 3 bases from V and 9 from J, leaving 15 bases between them. Germline-derived CDR1 and CDR2 are MNHEY and SMNVEV (reference sequence). The CDR3 sequence is 14 residues long. CDR3 sequence reads: CASSFPATGGEQFF. CDR3 bases: TGTGCCAGCAGTTTTCCGGCGACAGGCGGTGAGCAGTTCTTC.

The chain is built from TRBV29-1 and TRBJ1-1, with a weak D call TRBD1 (6 bases). Germline V gene sequence: CDR1 SQVTM, CDR2 ANQGSEA. V was pared by 4 bases and J by 5 bases, with 14 bases between. This CDR3 has 13 amino acids. In DNA, the CDR3 is TGCAGCGTTGCAGGGGTCGTCTGGACTGAAGCTTTCTTT. This codes for CSVAGVVWTEAFF.

The chain links TRBV9 to TRBJ2-5; TRBD2 matches at 12 bases. The J call may be faulty, since TRBJ2-7 better matches the DNA end. This CDR3 is 15 amino acids long. Per germline, CDR1 SGDLS and CDR2 YYNGEE. The CDR3 here is CASSATSGRVYEQYF. Written as DNA, the CDR3 is TGTGCCAGCAGCGCGACTAGCGGGAGAGTCTACGAGCAGTACTTC.

This clone was seen a few times. This rearrangement joins TRBV25-1 to TRBJ2-5, with TRBD1 as a possible D gene (6 bases). Trimming removed 3 bases from V and 5 bases from J, with 19 bases in between. The CDR3 totals 16 residues. CDR1 MGHDK and CDR2 SYGVNS come from the germline V gene. DNA for the CDR3: TGTGCCAGCAGTGATAGCAGGGGATTGGTGCGGGAGACCCAGTACTTC. The encoded protein is CASSDSRGLVRETQYF.

This clone was counted a few times. The chain has TRBV27 and TRBJ2-3; the D is unclear. Germline loops: CDR1 MNHEY, CDR2 SMNVEV (reference sequence). This CDR3 spans 14 amino acids. Trimming cost V 2 bases and J 0 bases, with 6 bases left between them. CDR3 nucleotide sequence: TGTGCCAGCAGTTTAGCGTCTAGCACAGATACGCAGTATTTT. It is translated as CASSLASSTDTQYF.

This clone was observed a handful of times. The V gene is TRBV11-3, the J gene TRBJ2-2; TRBD2 agrees at 11 bases. The CDR3 sequence is 16 residues long. The germline V gene has CDR1 SGHNT and CDR2 YENEEA. J was trimmed by 6 bases and V by 5 bases; bases with no gene match: 8. For the CDR3, the DNA is TGTGCCAGCAGCCTACTAGCGGGAGACTCGGCCGGGGAGCTGTTTTTT. Translated, it gives CASSLLAGDSAGELFF.

This clone was recorded a few times. The chain employs TRBV5-4 and TRBJ1-2; D is unresolved. V shed 0 bases and J shed 8 bases, with 11 bases lying between them. This CDR3 spans 13 amino acids. CDR1 is SGHNT, CDR2 YYREEE, per germline (reference sequence). CDR3 nucleotides: TGTGCCAGCAGCTTGGATGGCGGGAAAGGCTACACCTTC. Protein sequence: CASSLDGGKGYTF.

The J gene is TRBJ2-2, the V gene TRBV5-1; 8 nucleotides agree with TRBD1. The CDR3 is 17 residues long. The junction had 6 bases not matched to a gene; V was cut back by 0 bases and J by 2 bases. Germline CDR1 and CDR2: SGHRS and YFSETQ. The CDR3 nucleotides are TGCGCCAGCAGCTTGGGCAGGGGGCTGAGTAACACCGGGGAGCTGTTTTTT. Its translation is CASSLGRGLSNTGELFF.

The table lists this clone with a few counts. At the DNA level, this CDR3 is encoded by other sequences in the same sample as well. The gene calls are TRBV29-1 and TRBJ1-4; possibly TRBD1 for D (5 bases). This CDR3 spans 13 amino acids. V lost 4 bases and J lost 2, with 8 bases in between. CDR1 and CDR2 (germline): SQVTM, ANQGSEA. This CDR3 reads CSVGRGTNEKLFF. The CDR3 coding sequence is TGCAGCGTTGGGAGGGGCACTAATGAAAAACTGTTTTTT. The variable domain in full, with the rest retrieved from reference TRBV29-1 and TRBJ1-4, is SAVISQKPSRDICQRGTSLTIQCQVDSQVTMMFWYRQQPGQSLTLIATANQGSEATYESGFVIDKFPISRPNLTFSTLTVSNMSPEDSSIYLCSVGRGTNEKLFFGSGTQLSVL.

This clone was seen a few times. The chain has TRBV13 and TRBJ2-7, with D possibly TRBD1 on 6 matching bases. V was clipped by 3 bases and J by 5 bases, with 14 bases between them. Germline-derived CDR1 and CDR2 are PRHDT and FYEKMQ (reference sequence). The CDR3 length is 14 residues. The CDR3 DNA sequence: TGTGCCAGCAGCTTCACCGACAGGTACGACGAGCAGTACGTC. This sequence encodes CASSFTDRYDEQYV.

This clone is a singleton in its sample. The V gene is TRBV7-9, the J gene TRBJ1-2; a weak D match, TRBD1 (5 bases). Trimming removed 2 bases at V and 10 bases at J, with 20 bases between. Germline-derived CDR1 and CDR2 are SEHNR and FQNEAQ (reference sequence). CDR3 length equals 15 residues. CDR3 nucleotides: TGTGCCAGCAGCTTAAAAGGAACAGGCGGAGCCTACTACACCTTC. As protein: CASSLKGTGGAYYTF.

The chain has TRBV30 and TRBJ2-7, with TRBD1 identical over 7 bases. The junction had 7 bases not matched to a gene; V was cut back by 1 base and J by 13 bases. The CDR3 has 11 residues. CDR1 is GTSNPN and CDR2 is SVGIG in the germline V gene (reference sequence). CDR3 in DNA: TGTGCCTGGAGTGGCGAGACAGGGCCTTACTTC. It yields the protein CAWSGETGPYF. Based on the CDR3 plus reference TRBV30 and TRBJ2-7, the full variable domain is SQTIHQWPATLVQPVGSPLSLECTVEGTSNPNLYWYRQAAGRGLQLLFYSVGIGQISSEVPQNLSASRPQDRQFILSSKKLLLSDSGFYLCAWSGETGPYFGPGTRLTVT.

The table lists this clone with a few counts. V and J are TRBV11-3 and TRBJ2-5; D might be TRBD1 (6 bases). In germline, CDR1 is SGHNT, CDR2 YENEEA. Trimming stripped 2 bases from V and 1 base from J, with 14 bases between. This CDR3 has 16 residues. In nucleotides, the CDR3 is TGTGCCAGCAGCTTACAGAGACAGGCCACCCAAGAGACCCAGTACTTC. This translates into CASSLQRQATQETQYF.

In its sample, this clone was seen a few times. The chain has TRBV5-1 and TRBJ2-7; TRBD1 matches at 7 bases. This CDR3 region has 15 residues. Germline V CDR1 and CDR2: SGHRS, YFSETQ. V was clipped by 4 bases and J by 0 bases; unmatched bases: 7. CDR3: CASSHEGQSSYEQYF. The CDR3, as DNA: TGCGCCAGCAGCCACGAGGGACAGTCCTCCTACGAGCAGTACTTC.